This TCR beta chain stems from a study of T cells in Graves' hyperthyroidism and ophthalmopathy. V was shortened by 1 base and J by 3 bases, with 7 bases between the two germline ends. CDR3 length: 13 amino acids. Per the germline V gene, CDR1 is SGDLS and CDR2 is YYNGEE. Amplified regions were TCR beta CDR3 sequences from RNA transcripts. The HTBI primer set served for first-round RT-PCR of the TCR CDR3. MiXCR was run by TCRdb on the multiplex PCR reads, yielding one entry per CDR3 protein. This sample has a few hundred thousand distinct CDR3 sequences, with about 15% found just once. Broader study findings: Ophthalmopathy was predicted by the model a median of 6.5 months ahead of onset. Separation of ophthalmopathy from stable hyperthyroidism was achieved by a 13 V-J model.

As concerns this clonotype: Antigen unknown.

An absence of ophthalmopathy progression within 18 months meant stable Graves' hyperthyroidism. Clinical symptoms, serum thyroxine, TRAb, thyroid ultrasound and orbital computed tomography established diagnosis. This TCR was recovered from a woman aged 25 to 45 with Graves' hyperthyroidism. The source material was blood. The chain combines TRBV9 with TRBJ2-5; D unclear. The CDR3 region has the DNA TGTGCCAGCAGCGTATCAGGAGAAGAGACCCAGTACTTC. It is translated as CASSVSGEETQYF. The full variable domain, its missing parts supplied by reference TRBV9 and TRBJ2-5, is DSGVTQTPKHLITATGQRVTLRCSPRSGDLSVYWYQQSLDQGLQFLIQYYNGEERAKGNILERFSAQQFPDLHSELNLSSLELGDSALYFCASSVSGEETQYFGPGTRLLVL.